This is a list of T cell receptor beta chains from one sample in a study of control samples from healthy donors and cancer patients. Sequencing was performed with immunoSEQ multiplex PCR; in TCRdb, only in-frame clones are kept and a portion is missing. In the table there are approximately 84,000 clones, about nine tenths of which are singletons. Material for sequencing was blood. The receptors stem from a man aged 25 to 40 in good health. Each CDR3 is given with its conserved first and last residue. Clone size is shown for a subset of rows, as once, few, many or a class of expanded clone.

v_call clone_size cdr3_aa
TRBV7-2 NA CASSSIGYEQYF
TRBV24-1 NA CATSDTRQGSHGYTF
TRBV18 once CASARDAARTGELFF
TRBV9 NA CASSEGRIRTDTQYF
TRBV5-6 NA CASTFGRGWAETQYF
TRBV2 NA CASSATGISYEQYF
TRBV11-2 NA CASSLSRLIITSTDTQYF
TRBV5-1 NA CASSLPDWGQQETQYF
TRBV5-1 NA CASSLTSGTYEQYF
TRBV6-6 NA CASSRTYF
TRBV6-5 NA CASSYSKRGTGDTQYF
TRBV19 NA CASSIGFRTGELFF
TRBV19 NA CASSMGQSGNTIYF
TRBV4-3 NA CASSRQGVTSTDEQYF
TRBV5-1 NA CASSSYRGATGEQYF
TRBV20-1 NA CSASLARITDTQYF
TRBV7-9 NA CASTLGVGLNRQGNTEAFF
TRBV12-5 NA CASGRDGEGLSPLHF
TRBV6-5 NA CASSPEAGEAFF
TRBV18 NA CASSPHKPGTGEEAFF
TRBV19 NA CASSIPAGRAYEQYF
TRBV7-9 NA CASSRGDSQNTIYF
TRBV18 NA CASSGRQTSNYGYTF
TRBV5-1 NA CASSLIVTSESYEQYF
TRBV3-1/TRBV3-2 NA CASSQQQGPYGYTF
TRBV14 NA CASSQDRHSGSRDTIYF
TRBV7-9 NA CASSPQGEKLFF
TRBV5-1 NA CASSPGRGLLDTEAFF
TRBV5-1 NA CASSFRTDISYEQYF
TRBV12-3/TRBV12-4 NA CASSLGVTKPQHF
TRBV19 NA CASAGWAEAFF
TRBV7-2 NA CASSLASTGGNEKLFF
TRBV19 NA CASSPRGTEGSYEQYF
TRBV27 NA CASRTGYGYTF
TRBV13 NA CASSPRDYEVHEQYF
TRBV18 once CASSPNRGQGNTEAFF
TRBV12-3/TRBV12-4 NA CASSFTEDQPQHF
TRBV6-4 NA CASSAPRGRAAYEQYF
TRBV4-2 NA CASSQDRGLDEQYF
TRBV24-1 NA CATSDADLQPSGANVLTF
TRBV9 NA CASSVGTGDQPQHF
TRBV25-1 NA CASIRQGYNEQFF
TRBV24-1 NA CASRGTGYTGELFF
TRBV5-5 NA CASSLEVYNEQFF
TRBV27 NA CASRYLIDSTTLGGYTF